These T cell receptor beta chains were read from a single sample in a study of control samples from healthy donors and cancer patients. Sequenced by immunoSEQ multiplex PCR; TCRdb stores in-frame clones only, minus some. The sample consists of under 85,000 clones, 90% to 95% of them appearing once. Input material: blood. All receptors come from a woman aged 40 to 55 in good health. Both conserved end residues are part of each CDR3. The D gene is left open where the match is weak. A row's size may be missing; if present it is once, few, many or a size class.

J gene: TRBJ2-5; clone size: NA; D gene: TRBD2; V gene: TRBV3-1/TRBV3-2; CDR3 length: 14; CDR3 protein: CASSLAGGGETQYF; CDR3 DNA: TGTGCCAGCAGCCTAGCGGGAGGGGGGGAGACCCAGTACTTC
J gene: TRBJ1-6; clone size: NA; D gene: NA; V gene: TRBV24-1; CDR3 length: 13; CDR3 protein: CATRAGYNSPLHF; CDR3 DNA: TGTGCCACCAGGGCGGGATATAATTCACCCCTCCACTTT
J gene: TRBJ1-3; clone size: NA; D gene: NA; V gene: TRBV5-4; CDR3 length: 15; CDR3 protein: CASSGGPSSGNTIYF; CDR3 DNA: TGTGCCAGCAGCGGGGGACCGAGCTCTGGAAACACCATATATTTT
J gene: TRBJ2-3; clone size: NA; D gene: TRBD1; V gene: TRBV27; CDR3 length: 14; CDR3 protein: CASRTGTGKDTQYF; CDR3 DNA: TGTGCCAGCAGGACCGGGACAGGTAAAGATACGCAGTATTTT
J gene: TRBJ1-5; clone size: NA; D gene: NA; V gene: TRBV11-2; CDR3 length: 18; CDR3 protein: CASSSNDGGTYSNQPQHF; CDR3 DNA: TGTGCCAGCAGCTCCAATGATGGGGGTACCTATAGCAATCAGCCCCAGCATTTT
J gene: TRBJ1-1; clone size: NA; D gene: NA; V gene: TRBV11-2; CDR3 length: 10; CDR3 protein: CASSLDAAFF; CDR3 DNA: TGTGCCAGCAGCTTAGATGCAGCTTTCTTT
J gene: TRBJ2-1; clone size: NA; D gene: NA; V gene: TRBV9; CDR3 length: 13; CDR3 protein: CASSVASYNEQFF; CDR3 DNA: TGTGCCAGCAGCGTAGCAAGCTACAATGAGCAGTTCTTC
J gene: TRBJ2-7; clone size: NA; D gene: TRBD2; V gene: TRBV19; CDR3 length: 14; CDR3 protein: CASRGTSGTYEQYF; CDR3 DNA: TGTGCCAGTAGAGGGACTAGCGGAACCTACGAGCAGTACTTC
J gene: TRBJ2-7; clone size: NA; D gene: TRBD1; V gene: TRBV5-1; CDR3 length: 14; CDR3 protein: CASRTGTGDVEQYF; CDR3 DNA: TGCGCCAGCAGAACCGGGACAGGGGATGTCGAGCAGTACTTC
J gene: TRBJ1-2; clone size: NA; D gene: NA; V gene: TRBV21-1; CDR3 length: 16; CDR3 protein: CASRVPDRTAIYGYTF; CDR3 DNA: TGTGCCAGCAGGGTGCCCGACAGGACAGCCATCTATGGCTACACCTTC
J gene: TRBJ1-5; clone size: NA; D gene: NA; V gene: TRBV19; CDR3 length: 13; CDR3 protein: CASSIKRGQPQHF; CDR3 DNA: TGTGCCAGTAGTATAAAACGGGGGCAGCCCCAGCATTTT
J gene: TRBJ1-6; clone size: once; D gene: NA; V gene: TRBV27; CDR3 length: 13; CDR3 protein: CASSFGQNSPLHF; CDR3 DNA: TGTGCCAGCAGTTTTGGACAGAATTCACCCCTCCACTTT
J gene: TRBJ2-7; clone size: NA; D gene: NA; V gene: TRBV11-1; CDR3 length: 12; CDR3 protein: CASSSTGSEQYF; CDR3 DNA: TGTGCCAGCAGTTCAACAGGATCCGAGCAGTACTTC
J gene: TRBJ1-6; clone size: NA; D gene: NA; V gene: TRBV9; CDR3 length: 14; CDR3 protein: CASSVTPYNSPLHF; CDR3 DNA: TGTGCCAGCAGCGTAACTCCCTATAATTCACCCCTCCACTTT
J gene: TRBJ2-1; clone size: NA; D gene: NA; V gene: TRBV19; CDR3 length: 13; CDR3 protein: CASSIVGSNEQFF; CDR3 DNA: TGTGCCAGTAGTATAGTAGGCAGCAATGAGCAGTTCTTC
J gene: TRBJ2-5; clone size: once; D gene: NA; V gene: TRBV5-8; CDR3 length: 16; CDR3 protein: CASSLDQGLGWETQYF; CDR3 DNA: TGTGCCAGCAGCTTGGACCAGGGCCTTGGGTGGGAGACCCAGTACTTC
J gene: TRBJ2-1; clone size: once; D gene: NA; V gene: TRBV19; CDR3 length: 16; CDR3 protein: CATRVGGHYSYNEQFF; CDR3 DNA: TGTGCCACTCGGGTAGGCGGGCACTACTCCTACAATGAGCAGTTCTTC
J gene: TRBJ2-7; clone size: NA; D gene: TRBD1; V gene: TRBV28; CDR3 length: 15; CDR3 protein: CASRDLQGAQYEQYF; CDR3 DNA: TGTGCCAGCAGGGATCTACAGGGGGCCCAATACGAGCAGTACTTC
J gene: TRBJ2-1; clone size: NA; D gene: NA; V gene: TRBV7-6; CDR3 length: 15; CDR3 protein: CASSSQGFTRDEQFF; CDR3 DNA: TGTGCCAGCAGCTCACAGGGATTCACTAGGGATGAGCAGTTCTTC
J gene: TRBJ2-7; clone size: once; D gene: TRBD1; V gene: TRBV7-9; CDR3 length: 16; CDR3 protein: CASSSGTGTLGYEQYF; CDR3 DNA: TGTGCCAGCAGCTCTGGGACAGGGACATTGGGCTACGAGCAGTACTTC
J gene: TRBJ1-5; clone size: NA; D gene: TRBD1; V gene: TRBV5-1; CDR3 length: 15; CDR3 protein: CASSLQGASNQPQHF; CDR3 DNA: TGCGCCAGCAGCTTACAGGGGGCAAGCAATCAGCCCCAGCATTTT
J gene: TRBJ2-2; clone size: NA; D gene: NA; V gene: TRBV3-1/TRBV3-2; CDR3 length: 15; CDR3 protein: CASSQDPGIVGELFF; CDR3 DNA: TGTGCCAGCAGCCAAGATCCAGGGATTGTCGGGGAGCTGTTTTTT
J gene: TRBJ2-1; clone size: once; D gene: NA; V gene: TRBV4-3; CDR3 length: 14; CDR3 protein: CASSVMSTGGEQFF; CDR3 DNA: TGCGCCAGCAGCGTAATGTCTACCGGAGGTGAGCAGTTCTTC
J gene: TRBJ1-2; clone size: NA; D gene: TRBD1; V gene: TRBV5-6; CDR3 length: 12; CDR3 protein: CASSEGTGGSTF; CDR3 DNA: TGTGCCAGCAGCGAAGGGACAGGGGGCTCCACCTTC
J gene: TRBJ2-1; clone size: NA; D gene: TRBD2; V gene: TRBV9; CDR3 length: 15; CDR3 protein: CASSVSSGSFNEQFF; CDR3 DNA: TGTGCCAGCAGCGTCTCTAGCGGGAGTTTCAATGAGCAGTTCTTC
J gene: TRBJ2-7; clone size: NA; D gene: NA; V gene: TRBV4-3; CDR3 length: 15; CDR3 protein: CASSQEFVVPGEQYF; CDR3 DNA: TGCGCCAGCAGCCAAGAGTTCGTCGTGCCAGGTGAGCAGTACTTC
J gene: TRBJ2-7; clone size: few; D gene: TRBD2; V gene: TRBV29-1; CDR3 length: 15; CDR3 protein: CSVSVTSGGSAEQYF; CDR3 DNA: TGCAGCGTTTCCGTGACTAGCGGGGGTAGTGCCGAGCAGTACTTC
J gene: TRBJ1-1; clone size: NA; D gene: TRBD1; V gene: TRBV15; CDR3 length: 18; CDR3 protein: CATSRKAGTGARGTEAFF; CDR3 DNA: TGTGCCACCAGCAGAAAGGCCGGGACAGGGGCTCGGGGGACTGAAGCTTTCTTT
J gene: TRBJ2-7; clone size: NA; D gene: TRBD2; V gene: TRBV3-1/TRBV3-2; CDR3 length: 13; CDR3 protein: CASSRGLVGEQYF; CDR3 DNA: TGTGCCAGCAGCCGGGGACTAGTAGGCGAGCAGTACTTC
J gene: TRBJ2-4; clone size: once; D gene: TRBD2; V gene: TRBV27; CDR3 length: 14; CDR3 protein: CASRGAGVKNIQYF; CDR3 DNA: TGTGCCAGCAGAGGAGCGGGGGTGAAAAACATTCAGTACTTC
J gene: TRBJ1-2; clone size: NA; D gene: NA; V gene: TRBV18; CDR3 length: 14; CDR3 protein: CASSPTDSFRGYTF; CDR3 DNA: TGTGCCAGCTCACCCACGGACAGCTTTAGGGGCTACACCTTC
J gene: TRBJ2-1; clone size: few; D gene: TRBD2; V gene: TRBV3-1/TRBV3-2; CDR3 length: 15; CDR3 protein: CASSQDLTSGNEQFF; CDR3 DNA: TGTGCCAGCAGCCAAGATCTGACTAGCGGGAATGAGCAGTTCTTC
J gene: TRBJ2-3; clone size: NA; D gene: TRBD2; V gene: TRBV4-2; CDR3 length: 18; CDR3 protein: CASSQALAGSGGTDTQYF; CDR3 DNA: TGTGCCAGCAGCCAAGCCCTTGCTGGGTCGGGAGGTACAGATACGCAGTATTTT
J gene: TRBJ1-1; clone size: NA; D gene: NA; V gene: TRBV6-5; CDR3 length: 14; CDR3 protein: CASSLGLEATKAFF; CDR3 DNA: TGTGCCAGCAGCCTGGGTCTTGAGGCTACCAAGGCTTTCTTT
J gene: TRBJ2-5; clone size: NA; D gene: NA; V gene: TRBV6-5; CDR3 length: 13; CDR3 protein: CASNDLQGPLSDF; CDR3 DNA: TGTGCCAGCAACGATCTGCAGGGGCCCCTGAGTGACTTC
J gene: TRBJ1-5; clone size: NA; D gene: TRBD1; V gene: TRBV19; CDR3 length: 15; CDR3 protein: CASSLLQGGNQPQHF; CDR3 DNA: TGTGCCAGTAGCCTACTACAGGGGGGCAATCAGCCCCAGCATTTT
J gene: TRBJ2-6; clone size: once; D gene: TRBD2; V gene: TRBV4-2; CDR3 length: 19; CDR3 protein: CASSQATSGRDSGANVLTF; CDR3 DNA: TGTGCCAGCAGCCAGGCGACTAGCGGGAGGGACTCTGGGGCCAACGTCCTGACTTTC
J gene: TRBJ2-5; clone size: NA; D gene: NA; V gene: TRBV25-1; CDR3 length: 13; CDR3 protein: CASSVRDGETQYF; CDR3 DNA: TGTGCCAGCAGTGTCCGGGATGGTGAGACCCAGTACTTC
J gene: TRBJ2-3; clone size: NA; D gene: TRBD2; V gene: TRBV5-4; CDR3 length: 16; CDR3 protein: CASSLGGTSGEDTQYF; CDR3 DNA: TGTGCCAGCAGCCTGGGCGGGACTAGCGGGGAAGATACGCAGTATTTT
J gene: TRBJ1-1; clone size: NA; D gene: NA; V gene: TRBV12-3/TRBV12-4; CDR3 length: 12; CDR3 protein: CASSLGGAKAFF; CDR3 DNA: TGTGCCAGCAGTTTAGGGGGGGCGAAAGCTTTCTTT
J gene: TRBJ1-2; clone size: NA; D gene: NA; V gene: TRBV7-8; CDR3 length: 16; CDR3 protein: CASSLYMAHANYGYTF; CDR3 DNA: TGTGCCAGCAGCTTGTATATGGCTCATGCCAACTATGGCTACACCTTC
J gene: TRBJ2-7; clone size: once; D gene: NA; V gene: TRBV2; CDR3 length: 12; CDR3 protein: CASSGGGNEQYF; CDR3 DNA: TGTGCCAGCAGTGGAGGAGGAAACGAGCAGTACTTC
J gene: TRBJ1-5; clone size: NA; D gene: TRBD1; V gene: TRBV16; CDR3 length: 13; CDR3 protein: CASSETGVQPQHF; CDR3 DNA: TGTGCCAGCAGCGAGACAGGGGTTCAGCCCCAGCATTTT
J gene: TRBJ1-1; clone size: NA; D gene: NA; V gene: TRBV7-6; CDR3 length: 13; CDR3 protein: CASSLKGGTEAFF; CDR3 DNA: TGTGCCAGCAGCTTAAAGGGGGGCACTGAAGCTTTCTTT
J gene: TRBJ1-3; clone size: NA; D gene: NA; V gene: TRBV2; CDR3 length: 14; CDR3 protein: CASSAVGTGNTIYF; CDR3 DNA: TGTGCCAGCAGTGCGGTCGGGACAGGAAACACCATATATTTT
J gene: TRBJ2-7; clone size: NA; D gene: NA; V gene: TRBV27; CDR3 length: 13; CDR3 protein: CASSFSVSYEQYF; CDR3 DNA: TGTGCCAGCAGTTTTTCTGTCTCCTACGAGCAGTACTTC
J gene: TRBJ1-3; clone size: NA; D gene: NA; V gene: TRBV3-1/TRBV3-2; CDR3 length: 14; CDR3 protein: CASSLGGAGNTIYF; CDR3 DNA: TGTGCCAGCAGCCTTGGCGGAGCTGGAAACACCATATATTTT
J gene: TRBJ2-1; clone size: NA; D gene: TRBD1; V gene: TRBV19; CDR3 length: 15; CDR3 protein: CASSGGDRGGGEQFF; CDR3 DNA: TGTGCCTCCTCAGGCGGGGACAGGGGAGGAGGTGAGCAGTTCTTC
J gene: TRBJ2-7; clone size: NA; D gene: NA; V gene: TRBV21-1; CDR3 length: 17; CDR3 protein: CASSKVGPGRSSYEQYF; CDR3 DNA: TGTGCCAGCAGCAAAGTGGGGCCGGGACGGAGCTCCTACGAGCAGTACTTC
J gene: TRBJ1-1; clone size: NA; D gene: NA; V gene: TRBV2; CDR3 length: 13; CDR3 protein: CASTGDRNTEAFF; CDR3 DNA: TGTGCCAGCACTGGAGACAGGAACACTGAAGCTTTCTTT
J gene: TRBJ2-3; clone size: NA; D gene: NA; V gene: TRBV6-4; CDR3 length: 15; CDR3 protein: CASSDGGTSTDTQYF; CDR3 DNA: TGTGCCAGCAGTGACGGCGGGACTAGCACAGATACGCAGTATTTT
J gene: TRBJ1-1; clone size: NA; D gene: NA; V gene: TRBV7-9; CDR3 length: 18; CDR3 protein: CASSPWALSQAPNTEAFF; CDR3 DNA: TGTGCCAGCAGCCCCTGGGCCCTATCACAGGCACCGAACACTGAAGCTTTCTTT